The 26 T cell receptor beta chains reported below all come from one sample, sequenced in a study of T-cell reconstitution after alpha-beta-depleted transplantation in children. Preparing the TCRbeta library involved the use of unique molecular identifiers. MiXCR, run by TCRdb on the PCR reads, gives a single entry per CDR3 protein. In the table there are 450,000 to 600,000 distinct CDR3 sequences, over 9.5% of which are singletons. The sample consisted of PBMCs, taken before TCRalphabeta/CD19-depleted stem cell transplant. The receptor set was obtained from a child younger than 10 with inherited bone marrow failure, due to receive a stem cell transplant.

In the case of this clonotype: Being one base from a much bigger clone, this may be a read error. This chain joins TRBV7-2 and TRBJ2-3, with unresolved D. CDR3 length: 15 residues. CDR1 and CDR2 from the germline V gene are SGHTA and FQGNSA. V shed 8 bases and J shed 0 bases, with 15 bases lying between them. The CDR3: CASGSSPESTDTQYF. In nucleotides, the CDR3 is TGTGCCAGCGGCTCTTCACCAGAGAGCACAGATACGCAGTATTTT.

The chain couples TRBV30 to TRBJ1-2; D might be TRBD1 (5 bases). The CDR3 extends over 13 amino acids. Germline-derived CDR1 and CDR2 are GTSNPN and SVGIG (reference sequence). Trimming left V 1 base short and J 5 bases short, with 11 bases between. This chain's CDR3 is CAWSAGTGYGYTF. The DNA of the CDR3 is TGTGCCTGGAGTGCCGGGACGGGATATGGCTACACCTTC.

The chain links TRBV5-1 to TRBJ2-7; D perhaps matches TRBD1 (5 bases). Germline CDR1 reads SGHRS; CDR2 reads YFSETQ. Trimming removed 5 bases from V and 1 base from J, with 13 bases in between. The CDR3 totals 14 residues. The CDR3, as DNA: TGCGCCAGCAGAGGCCAGGGATTATCCTACGAGCAGTACTTC. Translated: CASRGQGLSYEQYF.

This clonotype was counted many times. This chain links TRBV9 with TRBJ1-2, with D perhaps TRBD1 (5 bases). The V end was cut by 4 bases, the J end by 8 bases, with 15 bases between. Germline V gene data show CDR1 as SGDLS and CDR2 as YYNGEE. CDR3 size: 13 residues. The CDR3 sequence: CASSPTARGGYTF. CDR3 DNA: TGTGCCAGCAGCCCCACCGCTCGGGGGGGCTACACCTTC.

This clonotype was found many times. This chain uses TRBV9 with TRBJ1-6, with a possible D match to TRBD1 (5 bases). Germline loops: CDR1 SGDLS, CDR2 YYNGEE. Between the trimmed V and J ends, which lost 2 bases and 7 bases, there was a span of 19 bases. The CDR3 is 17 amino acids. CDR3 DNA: TGTGCCAGCAGCGTTGGGGTGGGGCTATCAGGAAATTCACCCCTCCACTTT. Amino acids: CASSVGVGLSGNSPLHF. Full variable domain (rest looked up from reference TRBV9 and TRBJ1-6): DSGVTQTPKHLITATGQRVTLRCSPRSGDLSVYWYQQSLDQGLQFLIQYYNGEERAKGNILERFSAQQFPDLHSELNLSSLELGDSALYFCASSVGVGLSGNSPLHFGNGTRLTVT.

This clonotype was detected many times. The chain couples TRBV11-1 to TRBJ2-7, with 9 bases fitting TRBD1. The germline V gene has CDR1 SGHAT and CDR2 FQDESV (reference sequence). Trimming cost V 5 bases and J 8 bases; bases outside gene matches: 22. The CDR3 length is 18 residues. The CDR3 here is CASSITGTGISRVAQQYF. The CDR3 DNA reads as TGTGCCAGCAGCATAACCGGGACAGGGATTAGTAGAGTGGCCCAGCAGTACTTC.

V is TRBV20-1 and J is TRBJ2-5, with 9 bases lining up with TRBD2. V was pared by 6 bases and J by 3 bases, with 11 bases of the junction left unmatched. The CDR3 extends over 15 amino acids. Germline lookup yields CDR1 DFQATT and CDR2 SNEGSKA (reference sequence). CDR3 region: CSARRLAGLKETQYF. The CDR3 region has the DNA TGCAGTGCCAGACGCCTAGCGGGACTTAAAGAGACCCAGTACTTC.

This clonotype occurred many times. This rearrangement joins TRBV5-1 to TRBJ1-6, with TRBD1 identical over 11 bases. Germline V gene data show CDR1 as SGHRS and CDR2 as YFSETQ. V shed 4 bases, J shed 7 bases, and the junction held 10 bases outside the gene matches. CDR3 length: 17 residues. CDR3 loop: CASSEGTGGWLNSPLHF. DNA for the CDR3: TGCGCCAGCAGCGAAGGGACAGGGGGTTGGTTGAATTCACCCCTCCACTTT.

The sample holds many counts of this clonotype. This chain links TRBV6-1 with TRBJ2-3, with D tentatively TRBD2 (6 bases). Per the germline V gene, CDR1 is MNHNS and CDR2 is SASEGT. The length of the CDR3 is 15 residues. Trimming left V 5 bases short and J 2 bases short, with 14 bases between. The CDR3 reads CASSPLERVTDTQYF. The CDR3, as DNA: TGTGCCAGCAGTCCGCTGGAGCGGGTCACAGATACGCAGTATTTT.

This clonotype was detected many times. DNA for the CDR3: TGCAGCGTTGAAGATGACGGGACAGGGAGCCCCTACGAGCAGTACTTC. Protein product: CSVEDDGTGSPYEQYF. The gene calls are TRBV29-1 and TRBJ2-7, with 9 positions matching TRBD1. CDR3 length: 16 residues. In germline, CDR1 is SQVTM, CDR2 ANQGSEA. Trimming cost V 0 bases and J 2 bases; bases outside gene matches: 8.

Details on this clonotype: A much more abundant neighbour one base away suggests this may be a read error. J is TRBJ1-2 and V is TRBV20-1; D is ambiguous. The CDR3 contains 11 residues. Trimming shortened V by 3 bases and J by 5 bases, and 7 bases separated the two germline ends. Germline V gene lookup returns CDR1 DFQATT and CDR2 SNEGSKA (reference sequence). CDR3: CSARAVYGYTF. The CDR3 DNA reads TGCAGTGCTAGGGCAGTTTATGGCTACACCTTC.

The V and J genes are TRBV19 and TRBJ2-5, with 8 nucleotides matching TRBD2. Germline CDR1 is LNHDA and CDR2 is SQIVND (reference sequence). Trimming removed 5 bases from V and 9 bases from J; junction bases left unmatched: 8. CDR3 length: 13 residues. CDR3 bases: TGTGCCAGTAGTGCCGGACTAGCTCGTTCCCAGTACTTC. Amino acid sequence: CASSAGLARSQYF. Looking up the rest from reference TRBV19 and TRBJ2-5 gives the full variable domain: DGGITQSPKYLFRKEGQNVTLSCEQNLNHDAMYWYRQDPGQGLRLIYYSQIVNDFQKGDIAEGYSVSREKKESFPLTVTSAQKNPTAFYLCASSAGLARSQYFGPGTRLLVL.

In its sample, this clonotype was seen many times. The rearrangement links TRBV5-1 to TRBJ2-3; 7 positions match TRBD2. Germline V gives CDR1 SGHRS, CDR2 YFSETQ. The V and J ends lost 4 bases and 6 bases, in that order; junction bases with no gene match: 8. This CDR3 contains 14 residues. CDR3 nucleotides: TGCGCCAGCAGCCAGTCTAGCGGTGGGGATACGCAGTATTTT. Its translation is CASSQSSGGDTQYF.

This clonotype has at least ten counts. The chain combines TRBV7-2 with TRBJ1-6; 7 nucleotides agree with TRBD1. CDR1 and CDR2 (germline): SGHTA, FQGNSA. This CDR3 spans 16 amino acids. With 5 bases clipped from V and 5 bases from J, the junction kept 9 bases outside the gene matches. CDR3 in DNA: TGTGCCAGCAGCCGAACAGGGGTGCCTAATAATTCACCCCTCCACTTT. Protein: CASSRTGVPNNSPLHF. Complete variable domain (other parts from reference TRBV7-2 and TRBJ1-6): GAGVSQSPSNKVTEKGKDVELRCDPISGHTALYWYRQSLGQGLEFLIYFQGNSAPDKSGLPSDRFSAERTGGSVSTLTIQRTQQEDSAVYLCASSRTGVPNNSPLHFGNGTRLTVT.

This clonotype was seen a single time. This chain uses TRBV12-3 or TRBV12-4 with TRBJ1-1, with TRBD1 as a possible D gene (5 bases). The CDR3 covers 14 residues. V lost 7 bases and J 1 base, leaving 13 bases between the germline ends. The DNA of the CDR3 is TGTGCCAGCAATCTCGGGGGTCCGAACACTGAAGCTTTCTTT. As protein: CASNLGGPNTEAFF.

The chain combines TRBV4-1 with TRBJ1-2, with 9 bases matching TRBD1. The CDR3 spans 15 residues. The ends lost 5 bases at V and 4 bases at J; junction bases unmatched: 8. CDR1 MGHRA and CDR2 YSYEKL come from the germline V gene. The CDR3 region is CASSAPGQGGYGYTF. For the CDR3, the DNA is TGCGCCAGCAGCGCTCCGGGACAGGGCGGCTATGGCTACACCTTC.

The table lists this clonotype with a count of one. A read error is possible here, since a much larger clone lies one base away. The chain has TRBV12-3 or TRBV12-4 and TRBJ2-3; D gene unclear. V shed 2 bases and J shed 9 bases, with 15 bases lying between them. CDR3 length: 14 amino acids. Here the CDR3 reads CASSLRRTRDTQYF. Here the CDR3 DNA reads TGTGCCAGCAGTTTACGACGGACCCGAGACACGCAGTATTTT.

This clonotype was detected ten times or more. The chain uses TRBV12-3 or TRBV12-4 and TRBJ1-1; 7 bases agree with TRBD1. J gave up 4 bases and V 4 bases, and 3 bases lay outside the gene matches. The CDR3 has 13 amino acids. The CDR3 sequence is CASSWDRSTEAFF. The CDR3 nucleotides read TGTGCCAGCAGTTGGGACAGAAGCACTGAAGCTTTCTTT.

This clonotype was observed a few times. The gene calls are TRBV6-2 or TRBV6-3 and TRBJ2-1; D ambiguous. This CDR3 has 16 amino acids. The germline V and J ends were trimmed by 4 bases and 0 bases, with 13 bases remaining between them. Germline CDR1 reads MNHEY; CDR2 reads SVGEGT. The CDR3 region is CASSFFGHSSYNEQFF. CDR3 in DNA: TGTGCCAGCAGTTTTTTTGGCCACAGCTCCTACAATGAGCAGTTCTTC.

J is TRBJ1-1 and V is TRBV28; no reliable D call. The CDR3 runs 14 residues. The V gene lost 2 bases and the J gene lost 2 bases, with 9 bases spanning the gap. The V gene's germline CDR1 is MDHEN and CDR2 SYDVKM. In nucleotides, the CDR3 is TGTGCCAGCAGTTTACTGGCACCAAACACTGAAGCTTTCTTT. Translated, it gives CASSLLAPNTEAFF.

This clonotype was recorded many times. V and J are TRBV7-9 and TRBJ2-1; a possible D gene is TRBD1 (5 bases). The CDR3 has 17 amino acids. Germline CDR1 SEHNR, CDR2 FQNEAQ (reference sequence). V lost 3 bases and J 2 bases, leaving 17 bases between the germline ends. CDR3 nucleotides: TGTGCCAGCAGCTTGGGCAGGGTTATCATCACCTACAATGAGCAGTTCTTC. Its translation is CASSLGRVIITYNEQFF.

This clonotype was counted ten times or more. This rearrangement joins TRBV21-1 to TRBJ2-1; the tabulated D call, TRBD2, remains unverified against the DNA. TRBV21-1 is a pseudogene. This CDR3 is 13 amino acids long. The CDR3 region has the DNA TGTGCCAGCTCCGACCAAGGGAGCCGTGAGCAGTTCTTC. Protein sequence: CASSDQGSREQFF.

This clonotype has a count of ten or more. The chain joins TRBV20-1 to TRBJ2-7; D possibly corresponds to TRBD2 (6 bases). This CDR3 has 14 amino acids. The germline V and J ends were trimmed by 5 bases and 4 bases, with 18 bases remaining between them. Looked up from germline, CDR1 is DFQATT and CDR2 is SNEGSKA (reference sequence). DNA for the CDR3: TGCAGTGCTCTACCACGGGACTTCCATTACGAGCAGTACTTC. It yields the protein CSALPRDFHYEQYF.

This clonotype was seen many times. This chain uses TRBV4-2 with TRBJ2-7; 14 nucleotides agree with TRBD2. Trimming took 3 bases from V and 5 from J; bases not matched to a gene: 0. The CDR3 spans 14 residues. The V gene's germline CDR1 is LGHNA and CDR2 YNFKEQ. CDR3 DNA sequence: TGTGCCAGCAGCCAGGGACTAGCGGGAGACGAGCAGTACTTC. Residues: CASSQGLAGDEQYF.

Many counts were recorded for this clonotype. For the CDR3, the DNA is TGCGCCAGCAGCCCCCGACATCTTGGCGGGAAGGACAATGAGCAGTTCTTC. This encodes CASSPRHLGGKDNEQFF. The genes are TRBV4-1 and TRBJ2-1; possibly TRBD2 for D (6 bases). The CDR3 length is 17 residues. Germline lookup yields CDR1 MGHRA and CDR2 YSYEKL. V was cut by 4 bases and J by 5 bases, with 21 bases left in between.

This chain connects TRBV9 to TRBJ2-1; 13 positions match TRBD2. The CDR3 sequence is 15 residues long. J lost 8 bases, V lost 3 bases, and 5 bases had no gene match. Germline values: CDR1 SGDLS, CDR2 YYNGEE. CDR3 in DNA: TGTGCCAGCAGCGCCGGGACTAGCGGGAAAGATGAGCAGTTCTTC. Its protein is CASSAGTSGKDEQFF.